The 9 T cell receptor beta chains given below trace back to one sample, sequenced in a study of blood T cell repertoires in COVID-19. Sequencing used immunoSEQ multiplex PCR; TCRdb keeps in-frame clones, though not all of them. Among about 140,000 clones listed, approximately 90% were seen once. The material sequenced was peripheral blood. The receptors were gathered from a woman in her forties with acute or convalescent COVID-19.

Only a few counts were recorded for this clone. The chain is built from TRBV3-1 (or the pseudogene TRBV3-2) and TRBJ2-1, with 13 bases that match TRBD2. This CDR3 has 19 amino acids. Germline trimming cut 5 bases from V and 7 bases from J; bases unmatched to any gene: 17. Germline CDR1 is LGHDT and CDR2 is YNNKEL (reference sequence). The CDR3 DNA follows: TGTGCCAGCAGCTCCAAGATACTAGCGGGAGGGCCGAATTGGAATGAGCAGTTCTTC. Translating it yields CASSSKILAGGPNWNEQFF.

The CDR3 DNA reads TGTGCCAGCAGCCCCGCCTGGGGGACTAATCAGCCCCAGCATTTT. It yields the protein CASSPAWGTNQPQHF. The chain couples TRBV7-2 to TRBJ1-5; weak D call: TRBD1 (5 bases). With 5 bases removed from V and 4 bases from J, the gap between germline ends came to 15 bases. The CDR3 is made up of 15 amino acids. Germline lookup yields CDR1 SGHTA and CDR2 FQGNSA.

This clone has a single count. One junction end does not reproduce the germline sequence, and a read error may be involved. The chain recombines TRBV4-3 with TRBJ2-1, with D maybe TRBD2 (7 bases). The germline V gene has CDR1 LGHNA and CDR2 YSLEER. The CDR3 consists of 15 residues. DNA of the CDR3: TGCCCCAGCAGCCAAGGGGGGGGGCCTTACAATGAGCAGTTCTTC. The encoded protein is CPSSQGGGPYNEQFF.

The rearrangement joins TRBV4-2 to TRBJ2-1, with 9 bases aligning to TRBD1. Germline CDR1 LGHNA, CDR2 YNFKEQ. The CDR3 runs to 17 residues. Losses at the gene ends were 4 bases for V and 0 bases for J; bases not matched to a gene: 7. Written as DNA, the CDR3 is TGTGCCAGCAGCCCGGCCGGGACAGGGACCTCCTACAATGAGCAGTTCTTC. This encodes CASSPAGTGTSYNEQFF.

The gene calls are TRBV7-3 and TRBJ2-3; tentatively, D is TRBD1 (6 bases). The V and J ends lost 5 bases and 6 bases respectively, with 12 bases between them. Germline lookup yields CDR1 SGHTA and CDR2 FQGTGA. The CDR3 sequence is 13 residues long. This CDR3 is CASSATGSDTQYF. CDR3 in DNA: TGTGCCAGCAGCGCAACAGGGAGTGATACGCAGTATTTT.

The chain employs TRBV28 and TRBJ1-2, with D unresolved. The CDR3 has 13 residues. The germline gives CDR1 MDHEN, CDR2 SYDVKM. Trimming removed 10 bases from V and 4 bases from J, with 16 bases in between. This CDR3 reads CATHGRRAYGYTF. CDR3 sequence (DNA): TGTGCCACTCACGGTAGGAGGGCCTATGGCTACACCTTC.

The chain carries TRBV4-1 and TRBJ2-7; TRBD2 is a possible D gene (5 bases). The CDR3 is 16 residues long. Germline V gives CDR1 MGHRA, CDR2 YSYEKL. V lost 4 bases and J lost 2, with 18 bases in between. The CDR3 loop is CASSPTFIASTYEQYF. Here the CDR3 DNA reads TGCGCCAGCAGCCCCACATTTATAGCGTCTACCTACGAGCAGTACTTC.

This chain connects TRBV2 to TRBJ1-2, with TRBD1 matching over 7 bases. This CDR3 has 14 amino acids. Germline CDR1 SNHLY, CDR2 FYNNEI. The V segment lost 6 bases and the J segment 2 bases; nucleotides outside the gene matches: 6. This chain's CDR3 is CASRSSGQNYGYTF. The CDR3, as DNA: TGTGCCAGCAGATCCTCGGGACAGAACTATGGCTACACCTTC.

V and J are TRBV13 and TRBJ2-3; 12 positions agree with TRBD2. V lost 7 bases to trimming and J lost 5 bases; unmatched junction nucleotides: 10. Germline loops: CDR1 PRHDT, CDR2 FYEKMQ (reference sequence). This CDR3 region has 16 residues. The CDR3 protein is CASNIRTSGAGDTQYF. CDR3 nucleotides: TGTGCCAGCAACATCCGGACTAGCGGGGCGGGAGATACGCAGTATTTT.